The rows below give T cell receptor beta chains drawn from one sample of a study of T cell repertoires in cytomegalovirus infection. TCRdb reprocessed the reads with MiXCR, giving one entry per CDR3 protein. The table has about 320,000 distinct CDR3 sequences, more than 8% seen once; the top ten hold around 4.1%. The sample taken for sequencing was PBMCs. Receptor source: a human donor in good health (CMV status not recorded). Some clones in this sample may be carry-over from other donors' samples. Both conserved end residues are part of each CDR3. Fields, in order: CDR3 length, V gene, D gene, clone size, J gene, CDR3 DNA, CDR3 protein. A D gene is named only where the DNA matches it firmly. Clone size is not always given. Where it is, it says once, few, many or a class for expanded clones.

15	TRBV6-1	-	-	TRBJ2-1	TGTGCCAGCAGGAGATTAGTCTGGGGGGTCAATGAGCAGTTCTTC	CASRRLVWGVNEQFF
15	TRBV7-6	-	many	TRBJ2-1	TGTGCCAGCAGCTTACTAGCTTTAGAGAACAATGAGCAGTTCTTC	CASSLLALENNEQFF
18	TRBV7-2	-	many	TRBJ2-5	TGTGCCAGCAGCTCCAATCAAATTCGAGGGGGGCACCAAGAGACCCAGTACTTC	CASSSNQIRGGHQETQYF
16	TRBV20-1	-	-	TRBJ1-4	TGCAGTGCTAGAGATCGCCCCGGCCCAACTAATGAAAAACTGTCTTTT	CSARDRPGPTNEKLSF
12	TRBV28	-	few	TRBJ2-3	TGTGCCAGCAGTTTTATTAAAGATACGCAGTATTTT	CASSFIKDTQYF
13	TRBV11-1	-	many	TRBJ2-1	TGTGCCAGCAGCCTAAATCCGGGGGATGAGCAGTTCTTC	CASSLNPGDEQFF
13	TRBV2	TRBD2	few	TRBJ2-3	TGTGCCACCCCGACTAGCTTGGCAGATACGCAGTATTTT	CATPTSLADTQYF
16	TRBV12-3/TRBV12-4	TRBD1	-	TRBJ2-5	TGTGCCAGCAGTCCCCCCGGGACAGGGAGCCCAGAGACCCAGTACTTC	CASSPPGTGSPETQYF
14	TRBV7-2	TRBD2	many	TRBJ2-3	TGTGCCAGCACCCGGGGACTAGCGGGGGTTACGCAGTATTTT	CASTRGLAGVTQYF
15	TRBV7-4	-	-	TRBJ1-4	TGTGCCAGCAGCCCCCTCTTGTTGTCTAATGAAAAACTGTTTTTT	CASSPLLLSNEKLFF
15	TRBV10-3	-	many	TRBJ2-5	TGTGCCATCAGCGACGGGGCGGAATCGTTAGAGACCCAGTACTTC	CAISDGAESLETQYF
10	TRBV28	TRBD1	many	TRBJ2-7	TGTGCCAGCAGTCACCAGGGGGTTCACTTC	CASSHQGVHF
15	TRBV7-9	-	few	TRBJ2-7	TGTGCCAGCAGCCGGCTTGCCACAGGGTCCTACGAGCAGTACTTC	CASSRLATGSYEQYF
18	TRBV4-2	TRBD1	-	TRBJ1-4	TGTGCCAGCAGCCAAGATTGGTCAGGGGGCGCGACTAATGAAAAACTGTTTTTT	CASSQDWSGGATNEKLFF
13	TRBV7-7	-	many	TRBJ1-4	TGTGCCAGCAGCCCTTATTTAGGGGAAAAACTGTTTTTT	CASSPYLGEKLFF
12	TRBV28	-	many	TRBJ1-1	TGTGCCAGCAAGATACTTAACACTGAAGCTTTCTTT	CASKILNTEAFF
16	TRBV11-2	TRBD1	many	TRBJ2-6	TGTGCCAGCAGCTTGACAGGGGGCTCCGGGGCCAACGTCCTGACTTTC	CASSLTGGSGANVLTF
12	TRBV10-3	-	-	TRBJ1-3	TGTGCCATCAGTGATCCCGGAAACACCATATATTTT	CAISDPGNTIYF
16	TRBV4-3	TRBD2	many	TRBJ2-3	TGCGCCAGCAGCCAAGAGCTAGCGGGGGGCACAGATACGCAGTATTTT	CASSQELAGGTDTQYF
12	TRBV7-2	-	many	TRBJ2-7	TGTGCCAGCAGCCCCCGCGGCCACGAGCAGTACTTC	CASSPRGHEQYF
14	TRBV28	-	-	TRBJ2-7	TGTGCCAGCAGTTCCCCCGCTAGGGGCTACGAGCAGTACTTC	CASSSPARGYEQYF
11	TRBV7-6	-	-	TRBJ2-7	TGTGCCAGCAGCACTGGACAGGAGCAGTACTTC	CASSTGQEQYF
15	TRBV12-3/TRBV12-4	-	few	TRBJ1-1	TGTGCCAGCAGACTAGGCAGACAGACTTCCACTGAAGCTTTCTTT	CASRLGRQTSTEAFF